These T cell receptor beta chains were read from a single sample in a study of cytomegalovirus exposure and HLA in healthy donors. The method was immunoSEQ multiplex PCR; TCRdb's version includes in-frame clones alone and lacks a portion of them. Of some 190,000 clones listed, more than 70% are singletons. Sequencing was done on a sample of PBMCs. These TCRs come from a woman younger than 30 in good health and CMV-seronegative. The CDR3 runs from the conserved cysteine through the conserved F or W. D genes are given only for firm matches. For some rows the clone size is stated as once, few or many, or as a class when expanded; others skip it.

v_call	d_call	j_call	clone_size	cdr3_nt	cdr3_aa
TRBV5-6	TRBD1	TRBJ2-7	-	TGTGCCAGCAGCGCCTCCGGACAGGTCAACTCCTACGAGCAGTACTTC	CASSASGQVNSYEQYF
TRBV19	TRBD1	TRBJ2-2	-	TGTGCCAGCGGACAGGGATTCGGCACCGGGGAGCTGTTTTTT	CASGQGFGTGELFF
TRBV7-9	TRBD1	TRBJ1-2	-	TGTGCCAGCAGCCTCCCGGGACAGGGGGCGGACTTTCCCGGCTACACCTTC	CASSLPGQGADFPGYTF
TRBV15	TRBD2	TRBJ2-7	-	TGTGCCACCAGCAGAGTTAGCGGGAGGCGCTCCTACGAGCAGTACTTC	CATSRVSGRRSYEQYF
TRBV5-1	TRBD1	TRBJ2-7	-	TGCGCCAGCAGCGGGGGGACAGGAGGTTACGAGCAGTACTTC	CASSGGTGGYEQYF
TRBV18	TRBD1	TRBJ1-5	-	TGTGCCAGCTCTCGCGGGACAGGGTTTAATCAGCCCCAGCATTTT	CASSRGTGFNQPQHF
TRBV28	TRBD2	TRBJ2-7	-	TGTGCCAGCAGACCCTTTTGGGGGGGTAGCTACGAGCAGTACTTC	CASRPFWGGSYEQYF
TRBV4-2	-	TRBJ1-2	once	TGTGCCAGCAGCCAAGATGGCACAGGGTCTAACTATGGCTACACCTTC	CASSQDGTGSNYGYTF
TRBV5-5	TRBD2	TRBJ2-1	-	TGTGCCAGCAGCTTGGCCTGGACTAGCGGGGGTCTCAATGAGCAGTTCTTC	CASSLAWTSGGLNEQFF
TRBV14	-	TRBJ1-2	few	TGTGCCAGCAGCCCGACAGGAAGCTATGGCTACACCTTC	CASSPTGSYGYTF
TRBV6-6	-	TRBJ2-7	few	TGTGCCACCAAACCGGGCCCAGGGTACGAGCAGTACTTC	CATKPGPGYEQYF
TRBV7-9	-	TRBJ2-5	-	TGTGCCAGCAGCTTATTTTCGGACAGCCAAGAGACCCAGTACTTC	CASSLFSDSQETQYF
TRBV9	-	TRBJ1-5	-	TGTGCCAGCAGCCGCGGACAGAATAGCAATCAGCCCCAGCATTTT	CASSRGQNSNQPQHF
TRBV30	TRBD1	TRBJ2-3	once	TGTGCCTGGAGACGGGAGACAGGGGGAAAGGGGGATACGCAGTATTTT	CAWRRETGGKGDTQYF
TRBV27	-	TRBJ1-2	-	TGTGCCAGCAGCCCAAGGGGTCGCATCTATGGCTACACCTTC	CASSPRGRIYGYTF
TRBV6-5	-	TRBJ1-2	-	TGTGCCAGCAGTTACGAGCGGAACTATGGCTACACCTTC	CASSYERNYGYTF
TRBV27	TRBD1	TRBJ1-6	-	TGTGCCAGCAGTTTTGCCTATGGGGGACAGGGCCCTGCTTCACCCCTCCACTTT	CASSFAYGGQGPASPLHF
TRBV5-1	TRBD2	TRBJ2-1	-	TGCGCCAGCAGCTTTTCTAGCGGGGGGGCCAGGTCCAATGAGCAGTTCTTC	CASSFSSGGARSNEQFF
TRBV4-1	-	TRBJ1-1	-	TGCGCCAGCAGGGGAGTATTAAAGAACACTGAAGCTTTCTTT	CASRGVLKNTEAFF
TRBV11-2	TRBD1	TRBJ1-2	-	TGTGCCAGCAGCTTCGGGACAGCCTTTGGCTACACCTTC	CASSFGTAFGYTF
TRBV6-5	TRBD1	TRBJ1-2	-	TGTGCCAGCAGTTACGGGACAGGAAACTATGGCTACACCTTC	CASSYGTGNYGYTF
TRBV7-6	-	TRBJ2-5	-	TGTGCCAGCAGCCCACCCGGTCCCCGAGCGGAGACCCAGTACTTC	CASSPPGPRAETQYF
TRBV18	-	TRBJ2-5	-	TGTGCCAGCTCACCACTCTCCTCCCAAGAGACCCAGTACTTC	CASSPLSSQETQYF
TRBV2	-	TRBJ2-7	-	TGTGCCAGCAGTAAAGATCTAGAGGGTTACTACGAGCAGTACTTC	CASSKDLEGYYEQYF
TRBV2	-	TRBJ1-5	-	TGTGCCAGCAGTCTTCAGGGGAGGGAGCCCCAGCATTTT	CASSLQGREPQHF
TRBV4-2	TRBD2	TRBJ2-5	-	TGTGCCAGCAGCCAAGGTGGGGCGGGGGGGCAAGAGACCCAGTACTTC	CASSQGGAGGQETQYF
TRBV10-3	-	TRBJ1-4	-	TGTGCCATCAGTGAGTCGGGAGGGCGGAGCGAAAAACTGTTTTTT	CAISESGGRSEKLFF
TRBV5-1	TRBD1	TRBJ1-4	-	TGCGCCAGCAGCTTATCACAGGGGAGTGACGGTGAAAAACTGTTTTTT	CASSLSQGSDGEKLFF
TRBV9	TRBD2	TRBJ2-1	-	TGTGCCAGCAGCGCCATTAGCGGGAACTCCTACAATGAGCAGTTCTTC	CASSAISGNSYNEQFF
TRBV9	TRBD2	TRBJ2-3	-	TGTGCCAGCAGCGTAGGCGGAAGCGGGAGGGTTGATACGCAGTATTTT	CASSVGGSGRVDTQYF
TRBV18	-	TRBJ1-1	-	TGTGCCAGCTCACCGGCGGGGGTTAACACTGAAGCTTTCTTT	CASSPAGVNTEAFF
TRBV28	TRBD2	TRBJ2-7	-	TGTGCCAGCATCGAAGCGGGAGTACTCCTAGCCGAGCAGTACTTC	CASIEAGVLLAEQYF
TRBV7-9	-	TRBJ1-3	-	TGTGCCAGCAGCTTAGAGTTCGGCTCTGGAAACACCATATATTTT	CASSLEFGSGNTIYF
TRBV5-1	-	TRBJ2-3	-	TGCGCCAGCAGGTCAATCGGGTCTCCGCGAGATACGCAGTATTTT	CASRSIGSPRDTQYF
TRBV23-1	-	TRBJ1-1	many	TGCGCCAGCAGTCTCAGCCCAGGGGAAGCTTTCTTT	CASSLSPGEAFF